Included here is one TCR beta chain sequence, with context. The antigen remains undetermined. This CDR3 is built from 16 residues. The V segment lost 2 bases and the J segment 5 bases; nucleotides outside the gene matches: 13. CDR1 is SGHRS, CDR2 YFSETQ, per germline. Time point reported: persistent/refractory GD, antithyroid drugs over 5 years with positive TRAb. PBMC-extracted RNA yielded the TCR library. This sample was included in a study of regulatory T cells in long-lasting Graves disease. Overall study results and limits: Newly diagnosed disease favored TRBV20-1 and TRBJ2-1 over persistent disease.

Investigators prepared the TCR beta libraries by applying iRepertoire HTBI primers and Arm-PCR of CDR3 regions. TCRdb fed the multiplex PCR reads into MiXCR, producing one record per CDR3 protein. This table has roughly 430,000 distinct CDR3 sequences, over 20% appearing once. The sample here was peripheral blood mononuclear cells (PBMCs), taken when the disease was refractory, from a patient treated with antithyroid drugs. This clonotype originated in a female donor with Graves disease. The rearrangement uses TRBV5-1 and TRBJ2-7; 7 positions agree with TRBD1. CDR3: CASSFPQQGKRDEQYF. The CDR3 coding sequence is TGCGCCAGCAGCTTCCCCCAACAGGGGAAGAGGGACGAGCAGTACTTC.